Sequencing of this TCR beta chain was carried out in a study of Ad26.COV2.S vaccination and SARS-CoV-2 variants. The wider study: Sample donor was a member of the COV1001 Ad26.COV2.S trial arm.

Libraries were prepared by immunoSEQ multiplex PCR; TCRdb keeps only in-frame clonotypes and omits some of them. The sample includes around 300,000 clones, 85% to 90% seen only once; the top ten take around 5.5%. Study outcomes and limitations: Across vaccine and placebo recipients, the breadth of non-spike TCRs was similar. There was reportedly substantial breadth in spike-specific CD8+ and CD4+ T cell responses after vaccination.

Of note for this clone: Its target is unknown.

V was clipped by 7 bases and J by 9 bases, with 21 bases between them. Per the germline V gene, CDR1 is SNHLY and CDR2 is FYNNEI. CDR3 length equals 14 residues. As for treatment: over 15 received Ad26.COV2.S at low or high dose, single or two shots; 5 received placebo; per-sample allocation not given. Material that was analyzed had been drawn on day 63 after the first vaccine or placebo injection. Aged 18-55 years, donor was enrolled in Boston in the early 2020s. The chain carries TRBV2 and TRBJ1-1, with D perhaps TRBD1 (5 bases). Sequencing used peripheral blood, obtained in a trial of Ad26.COV2.S vaccine versus placebo. The sequence came from a person between 18 and 59 years old who received the Ad26.COV2.S COVID-19 vaccine or a placebo. CDR3 amino acids: CASNADSGDLQAFF. In DNA, the CDR3 is TGTGCCAGCAACGCCGACAGCGGCGATCTACAAGCTTTCTTT.